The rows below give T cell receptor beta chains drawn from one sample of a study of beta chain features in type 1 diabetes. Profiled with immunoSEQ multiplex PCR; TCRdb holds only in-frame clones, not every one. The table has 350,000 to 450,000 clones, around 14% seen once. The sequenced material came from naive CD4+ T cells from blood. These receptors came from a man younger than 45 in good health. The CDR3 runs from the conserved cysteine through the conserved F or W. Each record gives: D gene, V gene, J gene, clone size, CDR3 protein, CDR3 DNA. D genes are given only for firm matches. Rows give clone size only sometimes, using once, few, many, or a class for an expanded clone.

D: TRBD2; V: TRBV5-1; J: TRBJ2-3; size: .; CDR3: CASQAGGRTTDTQYF; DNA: TGCGCCAGCCAAGCGGGGGGCAGAACCACAGATACGCAGTATTTT
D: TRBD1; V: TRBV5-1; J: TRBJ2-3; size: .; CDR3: CASSLGQGADTQYF; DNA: TGCGCCAGCAGCCTAGGACAGGGGGCCGATACGCAGTATTTT
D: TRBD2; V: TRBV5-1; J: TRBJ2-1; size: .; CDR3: CASSPSGGSTGIWFF; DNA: TGCGCCAGCAGCCCCTCTGGCGGGAGTACCGGAATTTGGTTCTTC
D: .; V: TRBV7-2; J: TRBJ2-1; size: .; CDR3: CASSSSWGEQFF; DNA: TGTGCCAGCAGCAGTAGCTGGGGTGAGCAGTTCTTC
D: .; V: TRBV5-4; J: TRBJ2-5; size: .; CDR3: CASSFPGVNQETQYF; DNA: TGTGCCAGCAGCTTTCCGGGGGTAAACCAAGAGACCCAGTACTTC
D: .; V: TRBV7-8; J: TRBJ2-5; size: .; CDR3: CASSRRETQYF; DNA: TGTGCCAGCAGCAGAAGAGAGACCCAGTACTTC
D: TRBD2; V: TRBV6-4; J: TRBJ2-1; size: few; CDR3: CASSPLSGTSVSSYNEQFF; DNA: TGTGCCAGCAGTCCCTTATCCGGGACTAGCGTTAGCTCCTACAATGAGCAGTTCTTC
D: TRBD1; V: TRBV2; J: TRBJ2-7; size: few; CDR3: CASREAGTGIYEQYF; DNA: TGTGCCAGCAGAGAAGCCGGGACAGGGATCTACGAGCAGTACTTC
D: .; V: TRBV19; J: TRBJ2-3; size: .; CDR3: CASSRRDTQYF; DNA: TGTGCCAGTAGTCGCCGGGATACGCAGTATTTT
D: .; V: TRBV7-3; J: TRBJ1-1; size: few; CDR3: CASSLTGRLFTEAFF; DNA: TGTGCCAGCAGCTTAACGGGCAGGCTGTTTACTGAAGCTTTCTTT
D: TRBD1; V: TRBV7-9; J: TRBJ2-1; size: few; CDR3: CASSLGDRANEQFF; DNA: TGTGCCAGCAGCTTAGGGGACAGGGCTAATGAGCAGTTCTTC